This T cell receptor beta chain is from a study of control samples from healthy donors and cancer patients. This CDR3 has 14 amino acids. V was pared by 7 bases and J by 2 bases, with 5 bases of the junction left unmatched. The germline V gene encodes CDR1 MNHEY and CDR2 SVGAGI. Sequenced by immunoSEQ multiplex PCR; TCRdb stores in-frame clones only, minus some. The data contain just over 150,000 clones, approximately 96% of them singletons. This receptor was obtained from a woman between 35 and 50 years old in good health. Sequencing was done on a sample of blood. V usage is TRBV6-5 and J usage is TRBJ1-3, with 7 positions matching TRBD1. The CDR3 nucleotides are TGTGCCAGCATCCACGACAGGGCTGGAAACACCATATATTTT. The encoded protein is CASIHDRAGNTIYF.